One sample yielded the 11 T cell receptor beta chains listed below, sequenced in a study of blood T cell repertoires in COVID-19. Data came from immunoSEQ multiplex PCR; TCRdb stores just in-frame clones and leaves some out. The data contain approximately 440,000 clones, around 89% of them seen just once; the ten biggest clones take up around 12%. What was sequenced was peripheral blood. The receptors derive from a woman between 45 and 60 years old with COVID-19, enrolled during active disease.

The chain combines TRBV12-3 or TRBV12-4 with TRBJ2-3, with D possibly TRBD2 on 6 matching bases. This CDR3 has 13 residues. Trimming removed 3 bases from V and 6 bases from J, with 10 bases in between. The CDR3 sequence: CASSFGGVDTQYF. Here the CDR3 DNA reads TGTGCCAGCAGTTTTGGAGGGGTCGATACGCAGTATTTT.

This clone was observed a few times. The sample has other DNA sequences that encode this CDR3 too. This sequence joins TRBV20-1 and TRBJ1-1; D is unresolved. Germline V gives CDR1 DFQATT, CDR2 SNEGSKA (reference sequence). V gave up 5 bases and J gave up 4 bases, with 8 bases separating them. The CDR3 totals 11 residues. In nucleotides, the CDR3 is TGCAGTGCTGAGGTAAGCACTGAAGCTTTCTTT. It encodes CSAEVSTEAFF.

The rearrangement uses TRBV12-3 or TRBV12-4 and TRBJ1-1; 9 bases are shared with TRBD1. V shed 5 bases, J shed 9 bases, and the junction held 4 bases outside the gene matches. The CDR3 runs to 12 residues. CDR3 amino acids: CASSTDRGKAFF. The CDR3 nucleotides are TGTGCCAGCAGTACTGACAGGGGGAAAGCTTTCTTT.

The CDR3 coding sequence is TGTGCCAGCTCACCACCAACAGGGCGGAACACTGAAGCTTTCTTT. The encoded protein is CASSPPTGRNTEAFF. The chain combines TRBV18 with TRBJ1-1; possibly TRBD1 for D (6 bases). Germline-derived CDR1 and CDR2 are KGHSH and LQKENI. The CDR3 runs 15 residues. V was shortened by 0 bases and J by 1 base, with 9 bases between the two germline ends.

The chain combines TRBV6-2 or TRBV6-3 with TRBJ2-7, with TRBD1 matching over 9 bases. With 2 bases clipped from V and 3 bases from J, the junction kept 11 bases outside the gene matches. The germline V gene has CDR1 MNHEY and CDR2 SVGEGT. This CDR3 comprises 17 residues. This CDR3 is CASSYNQGGQGLYEQYF. Here the CDR3 DNA reads TGTGCCAGCAGTTACAATCAAGGGGGACAGGGCCTCTACGAGCAGTACTTC.

This clone has a count of ten or more. The gene calls are TRBV27 and TRBJ1-1; possible D gene TRBD1, 6 bases. This CDR3 has 13 amino acids. V was cut by 10 bases and J by 1 base, with 13 bases left in between. From germline, CDR1 is MNHEY and CDR2 SMNVEV (reference sequence). CDR3 residues: CATYTTGNTEAFF. CDR3 sequence (DNA): TGTGCCACCTACACGACAGGGAACACTGAAGCTTTCTTT.

This chain uses TRBV5-4 with TRBJ2-7; tentative D call: TRBD1 (6 bases). The CDR3 has 14 residues. CDR1 and CDR2 (germline): SGHNT, YYREEE (reference sequence). Trimming pared 2 bases from V and 4 bases from J, leaving 13 bases between. DNA for the CDR3: TGTGCCAGCAGCTTCGGGACATCGCAATACGAGCAGTACTTC. Translated: CASSFGTSQYEQYF.

The V gene is TRBV28, the J gene TRBJ1-1; no clear D gene. Trimming removed 6 bases from V and 11 bases from J, with 16 bases in between. Germline V gene lookup returns CDR1 MDHEN and CDR2 SYDVKM. The CDR3 extends over 12 amino acids. CDR3 nucleotides: TGTGCCAGCAGCCAGCCCGGGAAGTGGGCTTTCTTT. Translation gives CASSQPGKWAFF.

The chain has TRBV7-9 and TRBJ1-2, with D possibly being TRBD1 (6 bases). Germline CDR1 SEHNR, CDR2 FQNEAQ (reference sequence). CDR3 length equals 16 residues. V shed 5 bases and J shed 4 bases, with 20 bases lying between them. The CDR3 DNA reads as TGTGCCAGCAGCCAGTCAGGTGATGGACAGTTCTATGGCTACACCTTC. Protein: CASSQSGDGQFYGYTF.

The chain links TRBV7-8 to TRBJ1-3; TRBD1 aligns across 7 bases. Germline CDR1 SGHVS, CDR2 FQNEAQ. This CDR3 contains 15 residues. Losses at the gene ends were 5 bases for V and 0 bases for J; bases not matched to a gene: 4. The CDR3: CASSRTGFSGNTIYF. CDR3 nucleotide sequence: TGTGCCAGCAGCCGGACAGGCTTCTCTGGAAACACCATATATTTT. Together with reference TRBV7-8 and TRBJ1-3, the CDR3 gives the full variable domain: GAGVSQSPRYKVAKRGQDVALRCDPISGHVSLFWYQQALGQGPEFLTYFQNEAQLDKSGLPSDRFFAERPEGSVSTLKIQRTQQEDSAVYLCASSRTGFSGNTIYFGEGSWLTVV.

The chain recombines TRBV6-5 with TRBJ2-2; tentative D call: TRBD2 (6 bases). The germline V gene encodes CDR1 MNHEY and CDR2 SVGAGI. The CDR3 runs 15 residues. V was pared by 5 bases and J by 1 base, with 11 bases between. The CDR3 here is CASSQGLLNTGELFF. For the CDR3, the DNA is TGTGCCAGCAGTCAGGGACTCCTGAACACCGGGGAGCTGTTTTTT.